The clone carrying this T cell receptor (beta chain) was found once. This sample's treatment: randomized to nivolumab then ipilimumab (arm A) or the reverse (arm B). Produced via immunoSEQ multiplex PCR; TCRdb's table is partial and in-frame only. The sample lists 10,000 to 15,000 clones, 20% to 25% seen once, with about 6.4% in the top ten. This specimen belongs to a study of sequential checkpoint blockade in melanoma. Study details: About two dozen patients had tumor biopsies before treatment and at week 13.

The CDR3 loop spans 17 amino acids. V lost 0 bases to trimming and J lost 0 bases, with 15 bases between them. Germline CDR1 is SGHDN and CDR2 is FVKESK. This receptor was obtained from a human donor with melanoma. The chain carries TRBV14 and TRBJ2-7; D call uncertain. The sample here was tumor tissue (inferred from file names), taken from a patient given nivolumab and ipilimumab in sequence. As DNA, the CDR3 is TGTGCCAGCAGCCAAGAGGGCGTCAGCGAACCCTCCTACGAGCAGTACTTC. Amino acid sequence: CASSQEGVSEPSYEQYF. Based on the CDR3 plus reference TRBV14 and TRBJ2-7, the full variable domain is EAGVTQFPSHSVIEKGQTVTLRCDPISGHDNLYWYRRVMGKEIKFLLHFVKESKQDESGMPNNRFLAERTGGTYSTLKVQPAELEDSGVYFCASSQEGVSEPSYEQYFGPGTRLTVT.